This T cell receptor beta chain was recovered during a study of cytomegalovirus exposure and HLA in healthy donors. About the research overall: A preliminary data release comprised 91 million or so unique TCRs obtained from HLA-typed donors. Study outcomes and limitations: Cytomegalovirus status was reportedly diagnosed by the classifier with high specificity and sensitivity.

A word on this clone: What it binds is not known.

With 60 Vbeta and 13 Jbeta primers, the PCR was carried out. Original handling: A later analysis counted some 87 million unique TCR beta chains, about 10 million shared. The protocol was immunoSEQ multiplex PCR, while the TCRdb copy is restricted to in-frame clones and leaves out a portion. V, J and clone size reflect that table, while D and trimming were determined from the DNA. The table has 98,000 or so clones, around 77% seen once. The CDR3 length is 15 residues. Losses at the gene ends were 5 bases for V and 8 bases for J; bases not matched to a gene: 14. CDR1 and CDR2 (germline): MDHEN, SYDVKM. These donors, healthy bone marrow donors, were studied.

The chain couples TRBV28 to TRBJ1-1, with 7 bases matching TRBD1. The sample consisted of PBMCs. The clonotype comes from a female donor in good health and CMV-seronegative. The CDR3 DNA reads TGTGCCAGCAGTACGCCTAAGGGACAGCGGACCGAAGCTTTCTTT. Its protein product is CASSTPKGQRTEAFF.